This TCR beta chain stems from a study of T-cell memory formation after mild COVID-19 (dated by TCRdb to the early 2020s). At the level of the whole study: TCR sequence clusters from the two donors were found to be largely donor specific. Two young, previously healthy adult volunteers made up the cohort, one male and one female. In two donors, T-cell clones that expanded and contracted after mild COVID-19 were tracked by sequencing TCRalpha and TCRbeta repertoires over time.

The paper as a whole reports these results and caveats: Whether the second-wave clones peaking on day 37 were SARS-CoV-2 specific was not confirmed. Contracting CD4+ clones turned up mainly in the CM and EM memory subsets, whereas EMRA was where CD8+ clones were enriched. Only a couple of mild cases were covered by the study, and larger cohorts that include severe cases with pre-infection samples were considered necessary. The detection of some responding clones in pre-infection memory suggests that pre-existing cross-reactive memory T cells joined the SARS-CoV-2 response. Clones that contracted from day 15 to 85 showed balanced CD4/CD8 phenotypes, whereas a second wave of clones that expanded from day 15 to 37 leaned towards CD4+.

V and J are trimmed by 6 bases and 0 bases, and the gene matches miss 6 bases of the junction. From the cysteine through the phenylalanine, the CDR3 covers 16 amino acids. Only CDR3 DNA is held: 48 bases, read in frame from base 1. Ficoll-Paque density gradient centrifugation was the method used to isolate PBMCs. Regarding this clonotype: There is no known antigen for this receptor. Base qualities are not recorded, but no much larger clone differs from it by a single base.

This sample was sequenced with an Illumina NovaSeq 6000. Using 5'RACE with constant-segment primers, TCRalpha and TCRbeta cDNA libraries were constructed, with sample barcodes and unique molecular identifiers added in the process. Trizol reagent was used to extract RNA from every sample. Amplification of the libraries took two PCR steps, and the second step added a second sample barcode plus Illumina TruSeq adapters. Sequencing of the libraries was done on an Illumina NovaSeq, producing 2 x 150 bp paired-end reads. In the original analysis: The reads were demultiplexed and collapsed into UMI-guided consensus sequences using migec v1.2.7. Using mixcr v2.1.11, UMI consensuses were aligned to TRA and TRB V and J templates and then assembled into clonotypes. Expanded or contracted clonotypes were those called significant by both edgeR and NoisET, with noise models trained on biological replicates. For edgeR calls, a false discovery rate-adjusted p below 0.01 and a log2 fold-change threshold of 1 were applied. As an exploratory analysis of dynamics, max-normalized trajectories of the 1000 most abundant clonotypes were examined by PCA with hierarchical clustering. Separately sequenced CD4+ and CD8+ repertoires were used to assign the CD4 or CD8 phenotype of responding clones. TCRdb ran its own pipeline on the public reads, namely fastp trimming at Q25 and MiXCR clone calling, and kept in-frame beta chains. Rows are unified per CDR3 protein, each entry keeping the most common DNA and genes. TCRdb's processing, not the authors', yielded these V and J calls. Here the sample has a few hundred thousand distinct CDR3 sequences; about 20% occur a single time. Together, the top ten hold about 8.2% of the sample.

The receptor's source is an adult woman who had mild COVID-19 (a few samples of this study predate the infection). The sample titles of this study are shuffled in the database, so cell type and time point are left out; the donor was told from shared clones. The sequence is built from TRBV12-3 or TRBV12-4 and TRBJ2-2; 8 middle bases align to TRBD1. The sample taken for sequencing was PBMCs or a T cell subset sorted from them (not recorded which). CDR3 protein: CASSQQGVANTGELFF. The DNA reads TGTGCCAGCAGCCAACAGGGGGTGGCGAACACCGGGGAGCTGTTTTTT.